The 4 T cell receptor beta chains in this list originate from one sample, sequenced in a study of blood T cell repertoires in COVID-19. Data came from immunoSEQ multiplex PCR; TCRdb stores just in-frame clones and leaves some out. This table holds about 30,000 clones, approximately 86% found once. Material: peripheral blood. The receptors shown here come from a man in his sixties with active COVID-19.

CDR3 DNA sequence: TGTGCCTGCCAAACCGGGACAGGGGTATTCAATCAGCCCCAGCATTTT. This translates into CACQTGTGVFNQPQHF. The V call is TRBV30, the J call TRBJ1-5; TRBD1 agrees at 10 bases. The CDR3 totals 16 residues. The V gene's germline CDR1 is GTSNPN and CDR2 SVGIG (reference sequence). Losses at the gene ends were 6 bases for V and 3 bases for J; bases not matched to a gene: 11.

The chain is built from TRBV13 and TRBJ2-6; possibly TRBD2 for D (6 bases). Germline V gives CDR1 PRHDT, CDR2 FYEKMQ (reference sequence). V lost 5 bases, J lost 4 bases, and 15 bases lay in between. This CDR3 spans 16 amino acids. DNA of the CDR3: TGTGCCAGCAGCCCAGAGGCGGGGTTGGGGGCCAACGTCCTGACTTTC. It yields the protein CASSPEAGLGANVLTF.

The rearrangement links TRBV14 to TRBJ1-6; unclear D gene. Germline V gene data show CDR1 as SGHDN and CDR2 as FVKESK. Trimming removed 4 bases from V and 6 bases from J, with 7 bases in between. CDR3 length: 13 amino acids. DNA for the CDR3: TGTGCCAGCAGCCTCGCGGGTAATTCACCCCTCCACTTT. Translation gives CASSLAGNSPLHF.

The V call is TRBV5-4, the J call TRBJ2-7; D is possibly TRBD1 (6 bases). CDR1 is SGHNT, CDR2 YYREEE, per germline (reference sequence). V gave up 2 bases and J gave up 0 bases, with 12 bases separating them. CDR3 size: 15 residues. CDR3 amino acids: CASSLQGASSYEQYF. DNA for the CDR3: TGTGCCAGCAGCTTACAGGGAGCCTCCTCCTACGAGCAGTACTTC.